This T cell receptor beta chain was sequenced in a study of cytomegalovirus exposure and HLA in healthy donors. Study-level findings and limits: Investigators reported 164 TCR beta chains as tied to cytomegalovirus. Presence/absence analyses assumed roughly uniform sequencing depth across donors. V- and J-gene trimming in TCR beta was tied to a missense DCLRE1C variant by an analysis performed later.

The PCR made use of 60 Vbeta and 13 Jbeta primers. TCRdb's table, derived via immunoSEQ multiplex PCR, lists solely in-frame clones and lacks some. The table includes around 200,000 clones, approximately 84% detected once. Germline loops: CDR1 SNHLY, CDR2 FYNNEI. CDR3 length: 15 amino acids. The V and J ends lost 8 bases and 4 bases, in that order; junction bases with no gene match: 11. In the case of this clone: Its antigen is undetermined.

Source material: PBMCs. The clonotype was recovered from a man in his fifties in good health and CMV-seronegative. This chain uses TRBV2 with TRBJ1-2; 9 bases align to TRBD1. In DNA form, the CDR3 reads TGTGCCAGCCACCCTGAGGGACAGGGCACCTATGGCTACACCTTC. This encodes CASHPEGQGTYGYTF.